This TCR beta chain was recovered during a study of cytotoxic CD8 clonotypes in ibrutinib-treated CLL. About the study: Once treatment had gone on for a median of approximately 11 months, range 6 to 36, response samples were drawn.

Study-wide points: Clonality rose at ibrutinib response, held steady in sustained remission, and fell toward baseline at progression. Clonality (at baseline) was higher than in age-matched healthy donors and tracked circulating CD8+ T-cell counts.

Data came from immunoSEQ multiplex PCR; TCRdb stores just in-frame clones and leaves some out. The sample carries hundreds of thousands of clones, around 70% recorded once. Points on this clone: Its target is not known.

Germline V CDR1 and CDR2: SGHRS, YFSETQ. V shed 0 bases and J shed 2 bases, with 8 bases lying between them. The CDR3 runs 14 residues. This TCR came from a human donor with chronic lymphocytic leukemia. This material consisted of PBMCs, taken after 24 months of ibrutinib treatment. The chain joins TRBV5-1 to TRBJ1-1; D is unresolved. The CDR3 protein is CASSLVQLNTEAFF. CDR3 nucleotides: TGCGCCAGCAGCTTGGTGCAGCTAAACACTGAAGCTTTCTTT. Looking up the rest from reference TRBV5-1 and TRBJ1-1 gives the full variable domain: KAGVTQTPRYLIKTRGQQVTLSCSPISGHRSVSWYQQTPGQGLQFLFEYFSETQRNKGNFPGRFSGRQFSNSRSEMNVSTLELGDSALYLCASSLVQLNTEAFFGQGTRLTVV.